Sequencing of this TCR beta chain was carried out in a study of T-cell memory formation after mild COVID-19. Overall study results and limits: Researchers report contracting CD4+ clones mostly in CM and EM, with CD8+ clones in EMRA. CD4/CD8 balance characterized clones contracting day 15 to 85, and CD4+ skew characterized later expanders. In pre-infection memory, a portion of responding clones appeared, which suggested that cross-reactive memory joined. Confirmation of SARS-CoV-2 specificity was lacking for second-wave clones peaking day 37.

The CDR3 runs 16 residues. Germline trimming cut 6 bases from V and 2 bases from J; bases unmatched to any gene: 9. Germline V lookup: CDR1 SGHRS, CDR2 YFSETQ. TCRdb reanalysed the 5' RACE reads using MiXCR and keeps one entry per CDR3 protein. The sample includes hundreds of thousands of distinct CDR3 sequences, about 20% seen only once; the top ten take approximately 13%. Points on this clonotype: Its target is not known.

Sample: PBMCs or a T cell subset sorted from them (not recorded which). The gene calls are TRBV5-1 and TRBJ2-2; 8 bases map to TRBD1. This receptor was identified in an adult woman who had mild COVID-19 (a few samples of this study predate the infection). Cell type and time point are not known. The DNA of the CDR3 is TGCGCCAGCACTTCGGATGACAGGGGAAACACCGGGGAGCTGTTTTTT. Its protein product is CASTSDDRGNTGELFF.